This T cell receptor beta chain was documented in a study of early stage breast cancer tumors. The method was immunoSEQ multiplex PCR; TCRdb's version includes in-frame clones alone and lacks a portion of them. The data contain approximately 52,000 clones, 83% of them singletons. The V and J ends lost 5 bases and 4 bases, in that order; junction bases with no gene match: 7. Germline CDR1 and CDR2: MNHEY and SVGAGI. The CDR3 runs 14 residues. This TCR was recovered from a person in their fifties with breast cancer. V is TRBV6-5 and J is TRBJ2-7; TRBD1 agrees at 8 bases. Sequencing used blood. The CDR3 loop reads CASSLRGRKYEQYF. Here the CDR3 DNA reads TGTGCCAGCAGTCTCAGGGGGCGAAAGTACGAGCAGTACTTC.